A selection of T cell receptor beta chains follows, all from one sample in a study of blood T cell repertoires in COVID-19. Generated by immunoSEQ multiplex PCR, the TCRdb table keeps only in-frame clones and is missing some. The sample has around 69,000 clones, around four fifths seen once. The sequenced material came from peripheral blood. These TCRs come from a woman aged 60-75 years with acute or convalescent COVID-19. Each CDR3 is given with its conserved first and last residue. D genes are given only for firm matches. The size of a clone is reported for some rows only, either as once, few or many, or as a class for expanded clones.

TRBD2	TRBJ2-2	.	TRBV7-2	CASSLVAGAGELFF	TGTGCCAGCAGCTTAGTCGCGGGAGCCGGGGAGCTGTTTTTT
.	TRBJ2-7	.	TRBV5-6	CASSRQGVRVKGYEQYF	TGTGCCAGCAGCCGACAAGGAGTGAGGGTGAAAGGCTACGAGCAGTACTTC
.	TRBJ2-7	once	TRBV11-2	CASSLGGDSFYEQYF	TGTGCCAGCAGCTTAGGGGGGGACAGTTTCTACGAGCAGTACTTC
TRBD1	TRBJ2-7	.	TRBV2	CASRPGQGRNEQYF	TGTGCCAGCAGGCCGGGACAGGGGAGGAACGAGCAGTACTTC
.	TRBJ1-1	.	TRBV7-8	CASSNRVATEAFF	TGTGCCAGCAGTAATAGAGTTGCCACTGAAGCTTTCTTT
.	TRBJ2-6	.	TRBV18	CASSPPGVGANVLTF	TGTGCCAGCTCACCGCCGGGGGTCGGGGCCAACGTCCTGACTTTC
.	TRBJ1-3	.	TRBV28	CASSRFRALIGNTIYF	TGTGCCAGCAGTCGATTCAGGGCGCTGATTGGAAACACCATATATTTT
.	TRBJ2-3	.	TRBV2	CASSDESGDTDTQYF	TGTGCCAGCAGTGATGAGTCTGGAGACACAGATACGCAGTATTTT
TRBD2	TRBJ2-1	.	TRBV9	CASSVLAGGSDEQFF	TGTGCCAGCAGCGTTTTGGCGGGGGGGTCCGATGAGCAGTTCTTC
.	TRBJ2-1	.	TRBV2	CASTLNGGSNEQFF	TGTGCCAGCACCTTGAACGGAGGATCCAATGAGCAGTTCTTC
.	TRBJ2-1	.	TRBV10-3	CAISGRDGQFF	TGTGCCATCAGTGGGAGGGATGGGCAGTTCTTC
.	TRBJ2-2	.	TRBV27	CASSSSNTGELFF	.
TRBD1	TRBJ1-6	.	TRBV5-1	CASSLGTGGNSPLHF	TGCGCCAGCAGCTTGGGGACAGGGGGGAATTCACCCCTCCACTTT
.	TRBJ2-5	once	TRBV29-1	CSVMTSVETQYF	TGCAGCGTGATGACTAGTGTAGAGACCCAGTACTTC
TRBD2	TRBJ2-1	once	TRBV7-6	CASNISNPAGGALGNEQFF	TGTGCCAGCAACATAAGCAACCCAGCGGGAGGGGCGCTCGGGAATGAGCAGTTCTTC
TRBD1	TRBJ1-3	once	TRBV6-6	CASSYTGEAGNTIYF	TGTGCCAGCAGTTATACAGGGGAAGCTGGAAACACCATATATTTT
.	TRBJ1-2	few	TRBV24-1	CATSDPTRDGYTF	TGTGCCACCAGTGACCCGACTAGGGATGGCTACACCTTC
TRBD1	TRBJ1-1	.	TRBV6-6	CACRGGNTEAFF	TGTGCCTGCAGGGGGGGGAACACTGAAGCTTTCTTT
.	TRBJ1-1	.	TRBV10-3	CAISAGGGTEAFF	TGTGCCATCAGTGCCGGGGGGGGCACTGAAGCTTTCTTT
.	TRBJ1-5	.	TRBV10-1	CASSEPPRTVHQPQHF	TGCGCCAGCAGTGAGCCACCAAGGACAGTACATCAGCCCCAGCATTTT
.	TRBJ1-1	.	TRBV19	CASTNRAGKAFF	TGTGCCAGTACAAACAGGGCGGGTAAAGCTTTCTTT
.	TRBJ1-2	.	TRBV10-3	CAGRGNYGYTF	TGTGCCGGGAGGGGTAACTATGGCTACACCTTC
TRBD1	TRBJ2-2	.	TRBV19	CASSIYRGQTGELFF	TGTGCCAGTAGTATATATAGGGGGCAGACCGGGGAGCTGTTTTTT
.	TRBJ2-7	.	TRBV30	CARRDSSYEQYF	TGTGCCCGGCGGGACAGCTCCTACGAGCAGTACTTC
TRBD1	TRBJ2-2	.	TRBV10-3	CAISELGGVTGELFF	TGTGCCATCAGTGAGTTAGGGGGCGTCACCGGGGAGCTGTTTTTT
TRBD1	TRBJ1-5	.	TRBV5-4	CASSPGQGGGQPQHF	TGTGCCAGCAGCCCAGGACAGGGGGGCGGTCAGCCCCAGCATTTT
.	TRBJ2-3	.	TRBV6-5	CASSTGVKATDTQYF	TGTGCCAGCAGTACCGGGGTTAAAGCCACAGATACGCAGTATTTT
TRBD1	TRBJ1-2	.	TRBV6-5	CASRTQGAVYGYTF	TGTGCCAGCAGAACACAGGGGGCGGTCTATGGCTACACCTTC
.	TRBJ1-4	.	TRBV5-1	CASSPRAGDGYEKLFF	TGCGCCAGCAGCCCCCGAGCAGGGGACGGTTACGAAAAACTGTTTTTT
TRBD1	TRBJ2-1	.	TRBV28	CASRRQGRDEQFF	TGTGCCAGCAGGCGACAGGGGCGGGATGAGCAGTTCTTC
TRBD2	TRBJ2-3	.	TRBV7-6	CASSLGLAGSPDTQYF	TGTGCCAGCAGCCTTGGACTAGCGGGATCCCCAGATACGCAGTATTTT
TRBD2	TRBJ2-7	.	TRBV3-1/TRBV3-2	CASSQIGTSGPYEQYF	TGTGCCAGCAGCCAAATTGGGACTAGCGGGCCCTACGAGCAGTACTTC
.	TRBJ2-1	few	TRBV27	CASSFQGTSYNEQFF	TGTGCCAGCAGTTTCCAGGGAACTTCTTACAATGAGCAGTTCTTC
.	TRBJ2-1	.	TRBV25-1	CATRRIGYNEQFF	TGTGCTACTAGAAGGATAGGTTACAATGAGCAGTTCTTC
.	TRBJ1-4	.	TRBV29-1	CSAGSGPTNEKLFF	TGCAGCGCGGGGAGCGGGCCAACTAATGAAAAACTGTTTTTT
.	TRBJ2-2	.	TRBV6-6	CASSYGTRYTGELFF	TGTGCCAGCAGTTACGGGACTCGATACACCGGGGAGCTGTTTTTT
.	TRBJ1-3	.	TRBV6-5	CASRLQVTSGNTIYF	TGTGCCAGCAGATTACAGGTTACCTCTGGAAACACCATATATTTT
.	TRBJ2-3	.	TRBV4-1	CASSRIGQSTDTQYF	TGCGCCAGCAGCAGGATTGGACAAAGCACAGATACGCAGTATTTT
TRBD1	TRBJ1-5	.	TRBV18	CASSQGQGDWEPQHF	TGTGCCAGCTCACAGGGACAGGGGGACTGGGAGCCCCAGCATTTT
.	TRBJ2-6	.	TRBV5-5	CASSLRGVSGANVLTF	TGTGCCAGCAGCTTGCGCGGTGTCTCTGGGGCCAACGTCCTGACTTTC
TRBD1	TRBJ1-2	.	TRBV4-2	CASSQYRQGHGYTF	TGTGCCAGCAGCCAATACCGACAGGGTCATGGCTACACCTTC
.	TRBJ1-2	.	TRBV10-3	CAISPQTVHGYTF	TGTGCCATCAGCCCACAAACAGTACATGGCTACACCTTC
TRBD2	TRBJ2-1	.	TRBV7-9	CASSFTSGGPGSYNEQFF	TGTGCCAGCAGCTTCACTAGCGGGGGGCCCGGCTCCTACAATGAGCAGTTCTTC
TRBD1	TRBJ1-1	few	TRBV19	CASSAPDRVGTEAFF	TGTGCCAGTAGTGCGCCCGACAGGGTCGGCACTGAAGCTTTCTTT
.	TRBJ2-1	.	TRBV2	CASRGAGRGRNEQFF	TGTGCCAGCAGGGGAGCAGGGCGGGGGCGCAATGAGCAGTTCTTC
.	TRBJ2-3	once	TRBV5-1	CASSLESYGISDTQYF	TGCGCCAGCAGCTTGGAGTCTTACGGTATCTCAGATACGCAGTATTTT
.	TRBJ1-2	.	TRBV28	CASTSDSLDYGYTF	TGTGCCAGCACCTCAGACAGCCTGGACTATGGCTACACCTTC
.	TRBJ2-1	.	TRBV19	CASSSLVARSYNEQFF	TGTGCCAGTAGTAGTCTAGTCGCCCGCTCCTACAATGAGCAGTTCTTC
.	TRBJ1-2	.	TRBV11-2	CASSTGLTYGYTF	TGTGCCAGCAGCACTGGACTGACGTATGGCTACACCTTC
.	TRBJ1-3	.	TRBV28	CASSSPGGTSGNTIYF	TGTGCCAGCAGTTCACCCGGGGGTACATCTGGAAACACCATATATTTT